This is a list of T cell receptor beta chains from one sample in a study of shared clonotypes between healthy human individuals. The method was immunoSEQ multiplex PCR; TCRdb's version includes in-frame clones alone and lacks a portion of them. The sample has 190,000 or so clones; 60% to 75% are singletons. Sequences were obtained from memory CD4+ T cells sorted from blood. All receptors derive from a man aged 25-40 years in good health. The CDR3 runs from the conserved cysteine through the conserved F or W. D genes are given only for firm matches. Expanded clones get a size class; other rows say once, few or many, or leave the size out.

D	J	V	size	CDR3	DNA
-	TRBJ2-7	TRBV11-2	-	CASSLVYEQYF	TGTGCCAGCAGCTTAGTCTACGAGCAGTACTTC
-	TRBJ1-1	TRBV5-5	few	CASTLNTEAFF	TGTGCCAGCACCCTGAACACTGAAGCTTTCTTT
TRBD1	TRBJ2-7	TRBV20-1	-	CSGQGLREQYF	TGCAGTGGACAGGGTCTACGGGAGCAGTACTTC
-	TRBJ2-1	TRBV27	-	CASSSYRYNEQFF	TGTGCCAGCAGTTCATACAGGTACAATGAGCAGTTCTTC
-	TRBJ1-2	TRBV19	-	CASSMLQGTFYGYTF	TGTGCCAGTAGTATGTTGCAGGGAACCTTCTATGGCTACACCTTC
TRBD1	TRBJ2-7	TRBV7-2	-	CASSLERGLYEQYF	TGTGCCAGCAGCTTGGAGAGGGGGCTCTACGAGCAGTACTTC
-	TRBJ2-7	TRBV7-6	-	CATTARRESYEQYF	TGTGCCACCACCGCTCGACGGGAGTCCTACGAGCAGTACTTC
-	TRBJ2-1	TRBV30	once	CAWGPVYNEQFF	TGTGCCTGGGGACCAGTATACAATGAGCAGTTCTTC
-	TRBJ2-3	TRBV7-2	few	CASSSGTSTDTQYF	TGTGCCAGCAGCTCTGGGACCTCCACAGATACGCAGTATTTT
TRBD2	TRBJ2-1	TRBV11-2	-	CASSLDLAGGPWNEQFF	TGTGCCAGCAGCTTAGATCTGGCGGGAGGGCCATGGAATGAGCAGTTCTTC
-	TRBJ2-3	TRBV2	-	CASRAPTLVLRVDTQYF	TGTGCCAGCAGGGCCCCAACACTAGTACTACGGGTAGATACGCAGTATTTT
-	TRBJ2-2	TRBV21-1	-	CASSTPISGGNTGELFF	TGTGCCAGCAGCACACCTATTAGCGGGGGGAACACCGGGGAGCTGTTTTTT
-	TRBJ1-5	TRBV5-5	-	CASSRDIYSNQPQHF	TGTGCCAGCAGCCGGGACATATATAGCAATCAGCCCCAGCATTTT
-	TRBJ2-6	TRBV7-9	-	CASSLDGLPFSGANVLTF	TGTGCCAGCAGCTTAGATGGGCTACCATTCTCTGGGGCCAACGTCCTGACTTTC